This T cell receptor beta chain was identified in a study of cytomegalovirus exposure and HLA in healthy donors. Study conclusions and caveats: The authors excluded some V segments, including TRBV6-2 and TRBV6-3, as indistinguishable. Later analysis suggested most CMV-associated TCR beta chains were HLA-restricted.

The CDR3 has 16 residues. V lost 3 bases and J lost 0, with 15 bases in between. Germline V gene data show CDR1 as SGHRS and CDR2 as YFSETQ. Vbeta (60) and Jbeta (13) primers were used in the PCR. Sequencing was performed with immunoSEQ multiplex PCR; in TCRdb, only in-frame clones are kept and a portion is missing. This table has about 37,000 clones, 74% appearing once. The sample holds one count of this clone. Its target is not known. The material sequenced was PBMCs. The TCR comes from a young man in good health and CMV-seronegative. The V gene is TRBV5-1, the J gene TRBJ1-2; the D gene is possibly TRBD1 (6 bases). The CDR3 DNA sequence: TGCGCCAGCAGCTACGGACATTCAGGGGCTAACTATGGCTACACCTTC. Protein: CASSYGHSGANYGYTF. Using reference TRBV5-1 and TRBJ1-2 for the parts outside the CDR3, the full variable domain is KAGVTQTPRYLIKTRGQQVTLSCSPISGHRSVSWYQQTPGQGLQFLFEYFSETQRNKGNFPGRFSGRQFSNSRSEMNVSTLELGDSALYLCASSYGHSGANYGYTFGSGTRLTVV.